The T cell receptor (beta chain) described here comes from a study of sequential checkpoint blockade in melanoma. Study as a whole: Arm A got nivolumab then ipilimumab; arm B the reverse, 1:1.

V lost 4 bases and J 2 bases, leaving 10 bases between the germline ends. CDR3 size: 13 residues. Germline V lookup: CDR1 SGHKS, CDR2 YYEKEE (reference sequence). This clone appeared once. Treatment given: randomized to nivolumab then ipilimumab (arm A) or the reverse (arm B). Patients had received no earlier DNA-damaging chemotherapy. Profiling relied on immunoSEQ multiplex PCR, and the TCRdb table lists in-frame clones only, not all of them. The repertoire holds approximately 9,300 clones, with about 75% as singletons. The rearrangement uses TRBV5-5 and TRBJ2-7, with D perhaps TRBD2 (5 bases). The receptor comes from a human donor with melanoma. This sample comprised CD8+ T cells sorted from blood (inferred from file names), obtained from a patient given nivolumab and ipilimumab in sequence. CDR3 amino acids: CASSPLDTYEQYF. DNA of the CDR3: TGTGCCAGCAGCCCACTAGACACCTACGAGCAGTACTTC.